The following is a T cell receptor (beta chain) sequence with its context. Antigen specificity is unknown. This CDR3 is 13 amino acids long. Trimming shortened V by 3 bases and J by 4 bases, and 9 bases separated the two germline ends. Germline CDR1 reads SGHVS; CDR2 reads FNYEAQ. The data are from a study of CD8+ T cells in alopecia areata. For the study at large: Treatment comprised oral tofacitinib, 5 to 10 mg twice daily, in treated patients.

Extraction and reverse transcription of RNA yielded cDNA as the sequencing template. TCRdb keeps only in-frame clones here, not all; method: immunoSEQ multiplex PCR. The sample has some 110,000 clones, more than 30% seen once. As part of sample collection, lesional scalp punch biopsies and peripheral blood were taken from alopecia areata patients. Study-wide findings and caveats: Normal-skin resident alphabeta T cells also appear among scalp sample sequences. Between patients, shared TCR sequences were less clear than in mice. This was possibly due in part to HLA diversity in the patient population.

Material: CD4+ T cells sorted from blood. The clonotype was recovered from a human donor with alopecia areata. The chain employs TRBV7-6 and TRBJ1-1, with D possibly TRBD1 on 5 matching bases. The CDR3 DNA sequence: TGTGCCAGCAGCTTGGGACTTGGCACTGAAGCTTTCTTT. Its translation is CASSLGLGTEAFF.